This T cell receptor beta chain was captured by sequencing in a study of blood T cell repertoires in COVID-19. Turning to the study itself: Samples of COVID-19 (acute and convalescent) were obtained from the United States, Italy and Spain.

V lost 5 bases to trimming and J lost 4 bases, with 9 bases between them. CDR3 length: 13 residues. Germline loops: CDR1 LNHDA, CDR2 SQIVND (reference sequence). Clones were sequenced by immunoSEQ multiplex PCR, and TCRdb holds only the in-frame ones, with some missing. This table holds 150,000 to 200,000 clones, 85% found once. The sequenced sample was peripheral blood. The V and J genes are TRBV19 and TRBJ1-5, with no clear D. The receptor's source is a human donor with acute or convalescent COVID-19. The donor label of this sample is uncertain. The CDR3 sequence is CASSLQKNQPQHF. The CDR3, as DNA: TGTGCCAGTAGTCTCCAGAAAAATCAGCCCCAGCATTTT.